Listed here is a single TCR beta chain. The specificity of this receptor is unknown. No per-base quality is available; no much larger clone lies one base away. These data originate in a study of cytomegalovirus exposure and HLA in healthy donors (dated by TCRdb to 2017 to 2019). Regarding the research as a whole: According to an earlier analysis of 550 to 700 of the donors, 150 million to 200 million T cells yielded 120 million or so unique TCR beta sequences and 250 to 350 Gb of sequence data. Among the approximately 430 genotyped donors, approximately 81% belonged to the genetic ancestry cluster associated with self-reported Caucasian donors. Donor age, sex, ethnicity and CMV serostatus were compiled together with the repertoire data. The aim of the study was to test whether cataloging public T cell receptors could identify signatures of past pathogen exposure. To study patterns of TCR occurrence, a later analysis re-analyzed previously published TCR beta repertoires from more than 550 donors and added high-resolution HLA genotyping. Along with the approximately 700-subject first cohort, a separate validation cohort of over a hundred different subjects was used. Roughly 5 DR-DQ haplotypes were handled as single units for association and clustering because linkage in the cohort was strong. Class I and class II HLA loci were covered by the typing at four-digit resolution. In a later genetic analysis, genome-wide SNP genotypes for about three fifths of the roughly 670 donors were used, and that subset was treated as a discovery cohort. Every repertoire in the discovery cohort had been generated on one and the same sequencing platform. An earlier analysis of 587 of the donors applied high-throughput TCR beta sequencing to assess whether each TCR beta V gene segment acted as functional or pseudogenic. In the later analysis, no new phenotypic data were used to find candidate immune exposures; instead, reliance was placed on TCR beta sequences and their occurrence across donors. The study used immunosequencing to profile the T cell repertoires of hundreds of subjects and linked those repertoires to cytomegalovirus serostatus. The number of typed donors differed by locus: about 620-640 for A, B, C, DRB1 and DQB1; some 540 for DQA1; 606 for DPA1; and about 450 for DPB1. Among about 370 genotyped donors of the cohort, an average of about 220,000 unique TCR beta nucleotide sequences was sequenced per donor, of which approximately 18% were non-productive. To predict cytomegalovirus infection status, the study brought together high-throughput TCR immunosequencing, statistical association of individual TCRs with disease status, and machine learning. About 280 gigabases of sequencing data and around 80 million unique TCR sequences made up an early release that covered nearly 650 HLA-typed donors.

Trimming removed 7 bases from V and 4 bases from J, leaving 17 bases between the germline ends. The CDR3 goes from the cysteine to the phenylalanine over 15 residues. Only the CDR3 DNA stays, 45 bases, in frame from base 1. CDR1 and CDR2 (MNHNS, SASEGT) derive from the germline V gene. Beyond this particular receptor, the publication reports: Because counts were too low, more than 15 rarely observed V segments, including chromosome 9 orphons, were left out of the earlier analysis of 587 of the donors. Compared with the approximately 670-donor mean, donors in an Asian-associated ancestry cluster had fewer N-insertions in productive TCRs, according to a later genetic analysis. Sequencing depth was assumed to be roughly uniform across donors in the presence/absence analyses, though that assumption may not hold. Most TCR sequences were observed very rarely across donors, whereas some public TCRs were present in many individuals. Several of the top co-occurrence clusters appeared to be linked to parvovirus B19, influenza, CMV and Epstein-Barr virus, according to a later analysis. In the study, roughly 160 TCR beta chains were listed as associated with cytomegalovirus. Some IMGT-functional V segments, including TRBV6-2 and TRBV6-3, could not be told apart with the 87-base-pair reads, so those segments were excluded. A later genetic analysis associated a missense DCLRE1C variant with V-gene and J-gene trimming of TCR beta chains, and an independent cohort replicated the association. A later analysis associated 15,000 to 20,000 TCR beta sequences with specific HLA alleles at a false discovery rate of 0.05. A cluster of highly shared sequence variants was judged likely to be a technical artifact of the sequencing pipeline. Broadly in line with IMGT annotations, most TCR beta V segments showed up in productive rearrangements about 90% or about 30% of the time in an earlier analysis of a few hundred of the donors. When HLA alleles, especially DR and DQ, strongly co-occurred, TCR associations were difficult to assign to individual alleles. A later analysis found that HLA-associated TCR beta chains were more clonally expanded and had lower generation probabilities than equally common non-associated chains. Only TCR beta chains were sequenced in this cohort, and the absence of alpha or paired-chain data limited detectable features. Because HLA typing was missing for some donors at each locus, association tests included only the typed subset. For the cohort, immune exposure information was limited to CMV serostatus. A further reported finding was that TCR beta sequences accurately predicted the HLA-A and HLA-B alleles for most subjects in the first cohort. Most CMV-associated TCR beta chains appeared to be HLA-restricted in a later analysis, and the HLA associations seemed to be driven largely by CMV exposure. A few of the identified cytomegalovirus-associated TCR beta chains were confirmed in vitro to be specific for cytomegalovirus antigens. In both the original and validation cohorts, the classifier was reported to diagnose cytomegalovirus status with high specificity and sensitivity. Linkage disequilibrium might explain the correlated functional status among segregating V segments, but an unknown experimental factor could not be excluded. According to a later analysis, TCR association rates differed among HLA loci, with DRB1 alleles showing the most associated TCRs and HLA-C alleles showing the fewest. According to the authors, the approach could potentially be generalized to other disease states and immunological phenotypes.

The library relied on the immunoSEQ multiplex PCR assay. A mixture of 60 forward primers for TCR Vbeta segments and 13 reverse primers for TCR Jbeta segments was used in the multiplex PCR. A multiplex PCR assay on genomic DNA amplified the CDR3 region of rearranged TCR beta genes. Amplified TCR beta libraries were sequenced as 87-base-pair reads on the Illumina HiSeq System. Per the original workflow: Across the roughly 700 repertoires, a later analysis counted tens of millions of unique TCR beta chains, roughly 11 million of which were shared by at least two donors. Raw reads were error-corrected and collapsed into unique sequences with a nearest-neighbor algorithm that merged closely related sequences to remove PCR and sequencing errors. Alignment of CDR3 sequences to IMGT reference sequences was used to assign V, D and J gene segments. For a sequence to be retained, at least a six-nucleotide match to both a V gene segment and a J gene segment was required. Rearrangements were classified as productive when the CDR3 lacked stop codons and remained in frame with V and J, and all other rearrangements were classified as non-productive. Following IMGT convention, CDR3 was defined as the stretch from the second conserved V-encoded cysteine up to the conserved J-encoded phenylalanine. The earlier analysis of about 610 of the donors excluded any sequence lacking an unambiguous match to a single V gene segment. An earlier analysis of fewer than 750 of the donors classified V segments as functional when productive rearrangements were above 56.7% and as segregating when the standard deviation between donors was above 5%. A statistical classification framework was built to diagnose cytomegalovirus status from the catalog of TCR beta chain sequences. In a later analysis, TCR nucleotide sequences were compared against IMGT/GENE-DB human TR gene sequences so that V and J genes could be assigned. In a later analysis, CDR3 sequences and most-parsimonious VDJ recombination scenarios were assigned using the TCRdist pipeline. In a later analysis, each TCR beta chain was defined by its CDR3 amino acid sequence together with its V-gene family, and reads lacking a unique V-gene family were excluded. A later analysis removed over 500 highly shared, low-generation-probability nucleotide sequences to deal with suspected cross-contamination and a sequencing artifact. In a later analysis, a clonal expansion index was calculated for each public chain from normalized within-repertoire ranks of inferred template counts. In a later analysis, generation probabilities were computed using a VDJ recombination model fitted to out-of-frame rearrangements, and the results were checked against IGoR. In a later analysis, hypergeometric tests were used to score TCR-TCR, TCR-HLA and TCR-CMV co-occurrence, with a repertoire-size bias correction applied to TCR pairs. To estimate false discovery rates, a later analysis permuted the HLA or CMV assignments 20 times. In a later analysis, co-occurring TCRs were grouped with DBSCAN, and TCRdist sequence similarity was added when clustering was performed within HLA-allele-positive subsets. Co-occurrence clustering excluded repertoires with fewer than 30,000 or more than 120,000 public chains, plus five with anomalous nucleotide sharing. The table comes from immuneACCESS by way of TCRdb, which keeps in-frame sequences with V and J called. Part of the clones is missing from these tables; in studies checked, under half for an unresolved V gene and the rest for unknown reasons. The DNA gave D and trimming, while V, J and clone size come from that table. The sample table contains 150,000 to 200,000 clones; only one count was recorded for around 80% of them. More than 1.4% of the sample rests with the top ten.

In total, 630 or so healthy bone marrow donors made up the cohort. All cohort members were sampled while nominally healthy, although unrecorded immune exposures were likely present. The donor tested CMV seronegative, placing the donor among the 350 or so seronegative members of the cohort. Every donor gave a peripheral blood sample, and the peripheral blood mononuclear cells from that sample were used for TCR beta sequencing. The Qiagen DNeasy Blood Extraction Kit was used to extract genomic DNA from the blood cell samples. The sample taken for sequencing was PBMCs. The sequence derives from a man younger than 30 in good health and CMV-seronegative. The rearranged chain carries TRBV6-1 and TRBJ2-1; a tentative D call is TRBD1 (5 bases match). CDR3 region: CASTSWGRQYNEQFF. The DNA sequence is TGTGCCAGCACCTCGTGGGGCCGACAGTACAATGAGCAGTTCTTC.